A selection of T cell receptor beta chains follows, all from one sample in a study of CD8 T cells in Susac syndrome. TCRdb re-called the immunoSEQ multiplex PCR reads with MiXCR, one entry per CDR3 protein. Seen here are hundreds of thousands of distinct CDR3 sequences, more than 85% observed once, and the top ten hold just over 0.08%. Sequenced: CD4+ T cells from PBMCs. These receptors all stem from a human donor with multiple sclerosis. Each CDR3 is given with its conserved first and last residue. The order of the fields is clone size, J gene, D gene, V gene, CDR3 DNA, CDR3 protein. D genes are given only for firm matches. Clone size, where shown, is once, few, many, or a class for clones that have expanded.

clone size: -; J gene: TRBJ2-5; D gene: TRBD2; V gene: TRBV19; CDR3 DNA: TGTGCCAGTAGTCCACGGGGGGGCCTGGAGACCCAGTACTTC; CDR3 protein: CASSPRGGLETQYF
clone size: once; J gene: TRBJ2-1; D gene: TRBD2; V gene: TRBV2; CDR3 DNA: TGTGCCAGCAGTGAAAAGGGACTAGCGGGGGCCAATGAGCAGTTCTTC; CDR3 protein: CASSEKGLAGANEQFF
clone size: -; J gene: TRBJ2-3; D gene: -; V gene: TRBV15; CDR3 DNA: TGTGCCACGCGGAGAGCGGAGGACACAGATACGCAGTATTTT; CDR3 protein: CATRRAEDTDTQYF
clone size: -; J gene: TRBJ2-1; D gene: TRBD2; V gene: TRBV29-1; CDR3 DNA: TGCAGCGTTGTTAGAGCGGGGGGGCCTCAAGTGTTCTTC; CDR3 protein: CSVVRAGGPQVFF
clone size: -; J gene: TRBJ2-5; D gene: TRBD1; V gene: TRBV20-1; CDR3 DNA: TGCAGTGCTAGCCGGACAGGGTGGGCAGAGACCCAGTACTTC; CDR3 protein: CSASRTGWAETQYF
clone size: -; J gene: TRBJ2-2; D gene: -; V gene: TRBV29-1; CDR3 DNA: TGCGGAAGTGGCTCATACGCGAACACCGGGGAGCTGTTTTTT; CDR3 protein: CGSGSYANTGELFF
clone size: -; J gene: TRBJ1-1; D gene: -; V gene: TRBV4-1; CDR3 DNA: TGCGCCAGCAGCCAAGAAGGGTCAGGAGCTTTCTTT; CDR3 protein: CASSQEGSGAFF
clone size: -; J gene: TRBJ2-1; D gene: -; V gene: TRBV29-1; CDR3 DNA: TGCAGCGTTCATGTAAGGGGGTTCTCCTACAATGAGCAGTTCTTC; CDR3 protein: CSVHVRGFSYNEQFF
clone size: -; J gene: TRBJ1-2; D gene: TRBD1; V gene: TRBV29-1; CDR3 DNA: TGCAGCGTAGAACGGTTGACAGGGGGCTCTGGCTACACCTTC; CDR3 protein: CSVERLTGGSGYTF
clone size: -; J gene: TRBJ2-7; D gene: -; V gene: TRBV3-1; CDR3 DNA: TGTGCCAGCACCCCGGGACACAGATACGAGCAGTACTTC; CDR3 protein: CASTPGHRYEQYF
clone size: -; J gene: TRBJ2-3; D gene: TRBD1; V gene: TRBV15; CDR3 DNA: TGTGCCACCAGCGGACAGGCAGGCACAGATACGCAGTATTTT; CDR3 protein: CATSGQAGTDTQYF